The 3 T cell receptor beta chains below were found in one sample sequenced in a study of OX40 agonist ivuxolimab in advanced cancers. TCRdb's table, derived via immunoSEQ multiplex PCR, lists solely in-frame clones and lacks some. The sample carries 70,000 to 85,000 clones, 84% recorded once. This sample comprised CD4+ or CD8+ T cells sorted from blood, obtained in a trial of the OX40 agonist ivuxolimab. Receptors originate from an adult with an advanced solid tumor such as melanoma, head and neck, liver or kidney cancer.

V and J are TRBV7-8 and TRBJ1-2; TRBD1 agrees at 7 bases. CDR1 SGHVS and CDR2 FQNEAQ come from the germline V gene. J lost 1 base, V lost 5 bases, and 7 bases had no gene match. The CDR3 sequence is 15 residues long. CDR3: CASSTNWDSNYGYTF. The DNA of the CDR3 is TGTGCCAGCAGCACCAATTGGGACAGTAACTATGGCTACACCTTC.

This clone was picked up a small number of times. This chain joins TRBV14 and TRBJ2-5; unclear D gene. The CDR3 has 14 amino acids. Germline-derived CDR1 and CDR2 are SGHDN and FVKESK. Trimming removed 1 base from V and 6 bases from J, with 12 bases in between. CDR3 sequence (DNA): TGTGCCAGCAGCCAAGGAGGAACAGTCCAGACCCAGTACTTC. Amino acids: CASSQGGTVQTQYF.

V usage is TRBV7-9 and J usage is TRBJ1-2; 7 nucleotides line up with TRBD1. From germline, CDR1 is SEHNR and CDR2 FQNEAQ (reference sequence). This CDR3 spans 14 amino acids. V gave up 0 bases and J gave up 8 bases; unmatched junction bases: 6. The DNA of the CDR3 is TGTGCCAGCAGCTTAGCGACAGGGCTGGAAGGCTACACCTTC. Translating it yields CASSLATGLEGYTF.